Listed below are T cell receptor beta chains from one sample, sequenced in a study of CD8 T cells in ankylosing spondylitis. TCRdb independently ran MiXCR on the 5' RACE reads; one entry per CDR3 protein. Altogether about 540,000 distinct CDR3 sequences are present, roughly an eighth being singletons, with the ten largest covering about 6.8%. The sequenced sample was blood, either unsorted or a sorted T cell fraction (not recorded which). The receptors were gathered from a male donor with ankylosing spondylitis. The CDR3 runs from the conserved cysteine through the conserved F or W. For some rows the clone size is stated as once, few or many, or as a class when expanded; others skip it.

>TRBV5-1|.
CASSASRGTGEGWKTFF
>TRBV7-8|few
CASRSGTSSNQPQHF
>TRBV5-1|few
CASSSSSVDTQYF
>TRBV5-1|.
CASTTQGNTEAFF
>TRBV12-3/TRBV12-4|many
CASSRTSGQETQYF
>TRBV27|.
CATHWPGGNEQFF
>TRBV7-2|.
CASSLAVGGNQPQHF
>TRBV7-9|.
CASSLSGGFAEAFF
>TRBV7-2|few
CASRPTSGRLNEQFF
>TRBV7-9|few
CASSFPGTSGRQQFF
>TRBV5-1|few
CASMPGPTDTQYF
>TRBV12-3/TRBV12-4|few
CASRGDSGPEAFF
>TRBV5-1|.
CASSLLGADEQFF
>TRBV5-1|many
CASSLQSGPAFF
>TRBV20-1|many
CSARAATSGRDNEQFF
>TRBV9|.
CASSVAAVSYEQYF
>TRBV18|.
CASSPATGRETQYF
>TRBV19|.
CASSASGTVTRGELFF
>TRBV3-1|few
CASSRDYQDTQYF
>TRBV6-4|.
CASRGSPNEKLFF
>TRBV3-1|many
CASSQVGGTTEAFF
>TRBV7-9|few
CASSAPSREYGWTF
>TRBV9|few
CASSVGQPGNTIYF
>TRBV7-6|few
CASSLAWVPGRGTGELFF
>TRBV24-1|.
CATSDRDTPYTF
>TRBV10-3|few
CAISGSNQPQHF
>TRBV15|.
CATSRAGVNTEAFF
>TRBV10-3|.
CAITAQPTGISEQYF
>TRBV4-1|.
CASSQDHSGPYNEQFF
>TRBV24-1|few
CATSDRDRSYTGELFF
>TRBV7-9|many
CASSFWSGKDEQYF
>TRBV5-1|.
CASSLYGYYNEQFF
>TRBV20-1|few
CSAPVSLASNEQFF
>TRBV3-1|.
CASSQSGTGDTQYF
>TRBV7-6|.
CASSSPTSGDYNEQFF
>TRBV10-3|many
CAISGDSLNEQFF
>TRBV2|.
CASKVLAGPSSYNEQFF
>TRBV2|.
CASRLQGANEKLFF
>TRBV12-3/TRBV12-4|few
CASSPGQGGEQFF
>TRBV2|few
CAVSGDGVTDTQYF
>TRBV20-1|.
CSARTTSDQGAQYF